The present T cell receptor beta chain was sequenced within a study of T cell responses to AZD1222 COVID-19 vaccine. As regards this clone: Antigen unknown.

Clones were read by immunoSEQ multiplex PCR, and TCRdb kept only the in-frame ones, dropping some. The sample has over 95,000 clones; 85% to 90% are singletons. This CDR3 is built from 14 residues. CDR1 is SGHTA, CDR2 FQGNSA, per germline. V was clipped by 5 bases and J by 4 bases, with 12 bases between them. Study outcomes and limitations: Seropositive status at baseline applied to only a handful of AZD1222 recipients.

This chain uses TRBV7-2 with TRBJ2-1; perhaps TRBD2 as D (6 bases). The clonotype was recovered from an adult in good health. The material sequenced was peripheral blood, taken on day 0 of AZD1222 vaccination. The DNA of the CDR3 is TGTGCCAGCAGCAGTGCCGGGGGATACAATGAGCAGTTCTTC. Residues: CASSSAGGYNEQFF. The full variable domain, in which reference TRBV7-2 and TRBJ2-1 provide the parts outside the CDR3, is GAGVSQSPSNKVTEKGKDVELRCDPISGHTALYWYRQSLGQGLEFLIYFQGNSAPDKSGLPSDRFSAERTGGSVSTLTIQRTQQEDSAVYLCASSSAGGYNEQFFGPGTRLTVL.